The entry below gives a single T cell receptor beta chain sequence along with its context. This clone counts as medium-sized (0.01 to 0.1%). This clone's antigen is unknown. Base qualities are not at hand, and no much larger clone is one base apart. The High Capacity cDNA Reverse Transcription Kit was used to reverse transcribe all of the isolated RNA, meaning that expressed TCRB transcripts were what got sequenced. Deep immunoSEQ sequencing was applied to naive, central memory and regulatory T cell samples, giving an average of about 3.57 million total reads per sample. After sorted cells were lysed in RLT buffer, RNA was extracted with DNase-treated RNeasy Micro or Mini kits, with the choice depending on cell number. Each cell subset was processed separately to prevent cross-contamination, with patient and healthy donor samples processed together. The immunoSEQ multiplex PCR was used to amplify TCRB sequences from cDNA, generating 87-bp fragments that spanned the CDR3 region. Sequencing of the amplicons was done on the Illumina HiSeq platform. Processing in the source paper ran as follows. Synthetic template baselines were used to correct PCR bias computationally, reads within Hamming distance 2 were collapsed together, and singletons that could not be merged were discarded. Reads were aligned to IMGT to assign V, D and J genes, CDR3 length, and insertions or deletions at six rearrangement sites. Within each subset, clonotype counts were normalized to the number of sorted cells before true diversity and Gini coefficients were calculated with the tcR R package. Repertoire sharing was quantified using the overlap coefficient calculated on TCRB nucleotide sequences. Drawn from immuneACCESS, this table holds only the in-frame rearrangements with V and J called that TCRdb kept. Clones are partly lost; checked studies trace under half to an unresolved V gene and leave the rest unexplained. V and J calls and clone size are copied from that table; D and trimming were computed from the DNA. In this sample the table shows a few hundred thousand clones, about 14% of which occur a single time. The ten biggest clones cover about 6.6% of the sample.

The sample belongs to a study of beta chain features in type 1 diabetes (dated by TCRdb to the late 2010s). At the level of the whole study: No differences in mean age, gender distribution, total cell number or subset yield were found between patients and healthy donors. In the study, recently diagnosed type 1 diabetes patients and matched healthy donors were compared on the TCRB repertoires of their sorted circulating CD4+ T cell subsets. Across all samples, 90 million to 130 million sorted cells were examined, and cell number per subset correlated strongly with RNA yield. Naive and central memory subsets were obtained from all 30 or so donors, but regulatory and stem cell-like memory subsets were isolated from only 8 patients and roughly eight healthy donors.

From each donor, a single peripheral blood sample of approximately 0.11 L on average was drawn into heparinised tubes. A BD FACSAria II and a panel including CD45RO, CCR7, CD25, CD127, CD95 and CD27 were used to sort naive, central memory, regulatory and stem cell-like memory CD4+ T cells. A purity above 98% was achieved for all sorted populations. PBMCs were isolated right away by Lymphoprep density gradient centrifugation and were stained directly, without culture. So that batch effects would be minimized, each experiment stained and sorted samples in pairs, pairing one healthy donor with one patient. On the study overall, not on this receptor specifically: Naive, central memory and regulatory TCRB repertoires appeared to be more similar among patients than among healthy donors. Sequencing cDNA rather than genomic DNA could over-represent highly expressing activated cells, although activation and CD3 levels did not differ between groups. Only small numbers of individuals were included in the HLA sub-analyses, which left unresolved whether HLA type had any influence on TCRB rearrangement. At VDJ recombination sites, patients with type 1 diabetes made fewer insertions and deleted more nucleotides, a pattern implying thymic rearrangement abnormalities. In all four CD4+ subsets, TCRB CDR3 length was moderately but significantly shorter in type 1 diabetes patients. PCR might favor shorter templates, but patient and control samples were amplified and corrected together, so any skew would affect both groups equally.

The germline V gene supplies CDR1 SGHDN and CDR2 FVKESK. The CDR3 holds 12 amino acids from the cysteine to the phenylalanine. Only CDR3 DNA remains: 36 bases, in frame from the first base. V gives up 3 bases and J gives up 4 bases, and the segment between their germline ends measures 7 bases. The TCR comes from a man younger than 40 in good health. The sequence joins TRBV14 to TRBJ2-7, with the D gene uncertain. Source material: central memory CD4+ T cells from blood. The encoded CDR3 is CASSQSVYEQYF. The nucleotide sequence reads as follows: TGTGCCAGCAGCCAGTCGGTTTACGAGCAGTACTTC.